The source of this T cell receptor (beta chain) is a study of blood T cell repertoires in COVID-19. About the research overall: COVID-19 samples collected from the United States, Italy and Spain covered acute and convalescent phases. T cells, B-cell-depleted T cells, or PBMCs provided the cDNA or gDNA that served as material.

The CDR3 spans 14 residues. V lost 0 bases, J lost 9 bases, and 9 bases lay in between. The germline CDR1 and CDR2 sequences are LNHNV and YYDKDF (reference sequence). As originally analysed: Counts of nucleated cells, estimated from reference gene primer amplification, were obtained. The protocol was immunoSEQ multiplex PCR, while the TCRdb copy is restricted to in-frame clones and leaves out a portion. V, J and clone size were drawn from that table, and D and trimming were deduced from the DNA. The table shows some 150,000 clones, with approximately 91% occurring only once. The clonotype was recovered from a human donor in a cohort sampled during active COVID-19. Sequenced input: peripheral blood. The chain has TRBV15 and TRBJ1-6; TRBD1 is a possible D gene (5 bases). CDR3 protein: CATSRDRVVSPLHF. CDR3 DNA sequence: TGTGCCACCAGCAGAGACAGGGTGGTTTCACCCCTCCACTTT. The full variable domain, with the rest looked up from reference TRBV15 and TRBJ1-6, is DAMVIQNPRYQVTQFGKPVTLSCSQTLNHNVMYWYQQKSSQAPKLLFHYYDKDFNNEADTPDNFQSRRPNTSFCFLDIRSPGLGDTAMYLCATSRDRVVSPLHFGNGTRLTVT.